This entry lists 22 T cell receptor beta chains sequenced from one sample in a study of chemoradiotherapy in HPV16-positive cancers. Profiling relied on immunoSEQ multiplex PCR, and the TCRdb table lists in-frame clones only, not all of them. The sample has about 17,000 clones, around nine tenths seen once. The source was blood, collected from a patient who underwent chemoradiotherapy. These receptors were collected from a human donor with HPV-associated anogenital cancer.

This chain joins TRBV18 and TRBJ1-1, with a possible D match to TRBD1 (5 bases). The germline V gene encodes CDR1 KGHSH and CDR2 LQKENI. V lost 3 bases to trimming and J lost 4 bases, with 12 bases between them. There are 14 residues in the CDR3. The CDR3 DNA is TGTGCCAGCTCACCTGAGATTGGGGCCACTGAAGCTTTCTTT. It encodes CASSPEIGATEAFF. Supplemented by reference TRBV18 and TRBJ1-1, the full variable domain reads NAGVMQNPRHLVRRRGQEARLRCSPMKGHSHVYWYRQLPEEGLKFMVYLQKENIIDESGMPKERFSAEFPKEGPSILRIQQVVRGDSAAYFCASSPEIGATEAFFGQGTRLTVV.

The chain joins TRBV7-6 to TRBJ2-3; D is perhaps TRBD2 (5 bases). Trimming removed 7 bases from V and 0 bases from J, with 11 bases in between. This CDR3 is built from 14 residues. The germline CDR1 and CDR2 sequences are SGHVS and FNYEAQ. The CDR3 is CASNPRGSTDTQYF. The CDR3 DNA reads TGTGCCAGCAACCCACGGGGAAGCACAGATACGCAGTATTTT. The full variable domain, completed using reference TRBV7-6 and TRBJ2-3, is GAGVSQSPRYKVTKRGQDVALRCDPISGHVSLYWYRQALGQGPEFLTYFNYEAQQDKSGLPNDRFSAERPEGSISTLTIQRTEQRDSAMYRCASNPRGSTDTQYFGPGTRLTVL.

The V and J genes are TRBV4-2 and TRBJ2-3, with 9 bases fitting TRBD2. V trimming: 4 bases; J trimming: 0 bases; junction bases outside the gene matches: 17. The CDR3 runs 20 residues. Per germline, CDR1 LGHNA and CDR2 YNFKEQ. CDR3 protein: CASSLPSRGGLFSSTDTQYF. Written as DNA, the CDR3 is TGTGCCAGCAGCCTGCCCTCGCGGGGGGGCCTCTTCTCTAGCACAGATACGCAGTATTTT.

This sequence joins TRBV6-5 and TRBJ2-1; 7 nucleotides match TRBD1. Germline V gene data show CDR1 as MNHEY and CDR2 as SVGAGI. The CDR3 runs 13 residues. V lost 10 bases to trimming and J lost 6 bases; unmatched junction nucleotides: 9. The CDR3 coding sequence is TGTGCCACCAAGAAGACAGGGATCAATGAGCAGTTCTTC. This codes for CATKKTGINEQFF.

The genes are TRBV4-1 and TRBJ2-6; D unclear. Germline V gene sequence: CDR1 MGHRA, CDR2 YSYEKL. V was pared by 1 base and J by 10 bases, with 17 bases between. The CDR3 totals 16 residues. CDR3 loop: CASSQAYPNTLNVLTF. Here the CDR3 DNA reads TGCGCCAGCAGCCAAGCGTACCCGAACACATTGAACGTCCTGACTTTC.

The chain uses TRBV5-4 and TRBJ2-2, with 7 bases aligning to TRBD2. From germline, CDR1 is SGHNT and CDR2 YYREEE (reference sequence). The CDR3 loop spans 14 amino acids. The trim removed 4 bases at V and 7 bases at J, leaving 7 bases unmatched. The CDR3 region has the DNA TGTGCCAGCAGCACCCGACTAGCCCGCGGGGAGCTGTTTTTT. This codes for CASSTRLARGELFF.

This clone was recorded a few times. The chain joins TRBV15 to TRBJ1-4; 7 bases match TRBD1. Germline V gives CDR1 LNHNV, CDR2 YYDKDF (reference sequence). The CDR3 is 17 amino acids. V trimming: 0 bases; J trimming: 4 bases; junction bases outside the gene matches: 8. Here the CDR3 DNA reads TGTGCCACCAGCAGAGATCCCAGGGGGGTTATTAATGAAAAACTGTTTTTT. Translated: CATSRDPRGVINEKLFF.

This clone was detected a few times. The chain employs TRBV10-1 and TRBJ1-1, with TRBD1 identical over 7 bases. J gave up 1 base and V 8 bases, and 4 bases lay outside the gene matches. The CDR3 length is 13 residues. Germline V gene data show CDR1 as WNHNN and CDR2 as SYGVQD (reference sequence). The CDR3 protein is CASSGQTNTEAFF. CDR3 DNA sequence: TGCGCCAGCTCGGGACAGACGAACACTGAAGCTTTCTTT.

The rearrangement uses TRBV5-5 and TRBJ1-2; a possible D gene is TRBD1 (6 bases). Germline-derived CDR1 and CDR2 are SGHKS and YYEKEE (reference sequence). Trimming pared 5 bases from V and 1 base from J, leaving 24 bases between. The CDR3 length is 18 residues. The CDR3 here is CASRPGGSLGAINYGYTF. The CDR3, as DNA: TGTGCCAGCAGGCCCGGGGGCTCCCTGGGGGCGATTAACTATGGCTACACCTTC.

The gene calls are TRBV5-4 and TRBJ2-7; TRBD2 might be the D (5 bases). V was cut by 1 base and J by 1 base, with 12 bases left in between. Germline V lookup: CDR1 SGHNT, CDR2 YYREEE (reference sequence). The CDR3 has 15 residues. CDR3 nucleotides: TGTGCCAGCAGCTTGATTGGGCCGGGATCCTACGAGCAGTACTTC. Its translation: CASSLIGPGSYEQYF.

The chain employs TRBV5-1 and TRBJ1-1; no definite D call. V shed 1 base and J shed 0 bases, with 4 bases lying between them. CDR3 length: 13 amino acids. CDR1 is SGHRS and CDR2 is YFSETQ in the germline V gene. CDR3: CASSLWLNTEAFF. In DNA, the CDR3 is TGCGCCAGCAGCTTGTGGTTGAACACTGAAGCTTTCTTT.

This clone was detected only once. This chain uses TRBV11-2 with TRBJ2-3; no definite D call. V lost 4 bases, J lost 6 bases, and 8 bases lay in between. Looked up from germline, CDR1 is SGHAT and CDR2 is FQNNGV. This CDR3 region has 12 residues. CDR3: CASSSLWDTQYF. CDR3 coding DNA: TGTGCCAGCAGCTCCCTCTGGGATACGCAGTATTTT.

This clone has only a few counts. This chain links TRBV15 with TRBJ1-4; 11 nucleotides align to TRBD1. This CDR3 comprises 15 residues. Trimming took 2 bases from V and 7 from J; bases not matched to a gene: 3. The germline CDR1 and CDR2 sequences are LNHNV and YYDKDF (reference sequence). DNA of the CDR3: TGTGCCACCAGCAGATCCGGGACAGGGGGTGAAAAACTGTTTTTT. Encoded protein: CATSRSGTGGEKLFF.

The J gene is TRBJ1-1, the V gene TRBV5-1; D ambiguous. The CDR3 sequence is 15 residues long. Germline values: CDR1 SGHRS, CDR2 YFSETQ. Trimming cost V 3 bases and J 1 base, with 13 bases left between them. CDR3 in DNA: TGCGCCAGCAGCTCCATGGCCGGAGCGAACACTGAAGCTTTCTTT. Translation gives CASSSMAGANTEAFF.

The rearrangement uses TRBV9 and TRBJ2-5, with TRBD1 as a possible D gene (7 bases). The germline V gene encodes CDR1 SGDLS and CDR2 YYNGEE. The CDR3 has 13 amino acids. V lost 7 bases, J lost 4 bases, and 14 bases lay in between. The CDR3 DNA reads as TGTGCCAGCGGGGGGACAGAGATAGAGACCCAGTACTTC. Protein sequence: CASGGTEIETQYF.

This clone was seen just once. This chain joins TRBV29-1 and TRBJ1-4; a weak D match, TRBD1 (5 bases). V shed 4 bases and J shed 2 bases, with 5 bases lying between them. This CDR3 has 12 amino acids. The germline CDR1 and CDR2 sequences are SQVTM and ANQGSEA. The DNA for the CDR3 is TGCAGCGTTGCAGGGACTAATGAAAAACTGTTTTTT. It specifies CSVAGTNEKLFF.

This rearrangement joins TRBV11-2 to TRBJ2-2; TRBD2 matches 15 bases. Looked up from germline, CDR1 is SGHAT and CDR2 is FQNNGV. J gave up 7 bases and V 2 bases, and 11 bases lay outside the gene matches. CDR3 length equals 19 residues. CDR3: CASSLTGTSGGHPNGELFF. In DNA form, the CDR3 reads TGTGCCAGCAGCTTAACCGGGACTAGCGGGGGGCACCCCAACGGGGAGCTGTTTTTT.

V gene TRBV4-2 combines with J gene TRBJ2-2; 8 bases fit TRBD2. Germline values: CDR1 LGHNA, CDR2 YNFKEQ. V gave up 5 bases and J gave up 7 bases; unmatched junction bases: 15. The CDR3 contains 17 residues. The CDR3 here is CASSEAGLAGLDGELFF. The CDR3 DNA sequence: TGTGCCAGCAGCGAGGCCGGACTAGCAGGTTTGGACGGGGAGCTGTTTTTT.

The rearrangement joins TRBV29-1 to TRBJ1-2; D is undetermined. This CDR3 is built from 12 residues. V shed 3 bases and J shed 9 bases, with 14 bases lying between them. Germline CDR1 SQVTM, CDR2 ANQGSEA. CDR3 coding DNA: TGCAGCGTTGAGTTTGAGGGAAGGCGCTACACCTTC. Its translation: CSVEFEGRRYTF.

The V call is TRBV5-6, the J call TRBJ1-1; the D gene is possibly TRBD1 (5 bases). V lost 5 bases and J lost 4, with 24 bases in between. The germline V gene has CDR1 SGHDT and CDR2 YYEEEE. The CDR3 sequence is 17 residues long. CDR3 bases: TGTGCCAGCAGTAGACGGGCCTTGCAGGGTGGGAGCACTGAAGCTTTCTTT. It is translated as CASSRRALQGGSTEAFF. The full variable domain, its missing parts supplied by reference TRBV5-6 and TRBJ1-1, is DAGVTQSPTHLIKTRGQQVTLRCSPKSGHDTVSWYQQALGQGPQFIFQYYEEEERQRGNFPDRFSGHQFPNYSSELNVNALLLGDSALYLCASSRRALQGGSTEAFFGQGTRLTVV.

The chain links TRBV10-3 to TRBJ1-5; TRBD1 matches 9 bases. The CDR3 spans 13 residues. Trimming took 6 bases from V and 4 from J; bases not matched to a gene: 1. CDR1 and CDR2 from the germline V gene are ENHRY and SYGVKD. CDR3 sequence reads: CAIRQGANQPQHF. DNA for the CDR3: TGTGCCATCAGACAGGGGGCAAATCAGCCCCAGCATTTT.

The chain links TRBV4-1 to TRBJ2-7; perhaps TRBD1 as D (5 bases). CDR1 and CDR2 from the germline V gene are MGHRA and YSYEKL. The CDR3 has 14 residues. V lost 2 bases and J 4 bases, leaving 12 bases between the germline ends. This chain's CDR3 is CASSQIVQEYEQYF. In DNA form, the CDR3 reads TGCGCCAGCAGCCAAATTGTACAGGAATACGAGCAGTACTTC.